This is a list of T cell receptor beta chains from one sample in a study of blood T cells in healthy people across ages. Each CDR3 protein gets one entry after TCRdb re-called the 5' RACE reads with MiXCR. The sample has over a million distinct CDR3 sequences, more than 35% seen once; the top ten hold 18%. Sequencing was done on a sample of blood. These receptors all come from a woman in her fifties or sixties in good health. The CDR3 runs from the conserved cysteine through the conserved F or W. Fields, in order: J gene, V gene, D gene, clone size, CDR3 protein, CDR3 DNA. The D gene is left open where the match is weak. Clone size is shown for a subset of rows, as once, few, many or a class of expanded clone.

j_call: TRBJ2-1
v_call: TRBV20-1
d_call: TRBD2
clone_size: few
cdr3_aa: CSASLLAGGDEQFF
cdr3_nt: TGCAGTGCTAGTTTACTAGCGGGAGGCGATGAGCAGTTCTTC

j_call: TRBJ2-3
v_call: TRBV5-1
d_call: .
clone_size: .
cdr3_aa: CASSLVPGRFDTQYF
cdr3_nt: TGCGCCAGCAGCTTGGTTCCGGGAAGATTTGATACGCAGTATTTT

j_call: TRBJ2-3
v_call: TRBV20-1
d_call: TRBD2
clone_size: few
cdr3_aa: CSALGGRTSTDTQYF
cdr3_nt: TGCAGTGCCCTCGGGGGGAGAACTAGCACAGATACGCAGTATTTT

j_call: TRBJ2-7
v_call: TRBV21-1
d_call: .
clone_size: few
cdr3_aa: CASRSRLMRSSYEQYF
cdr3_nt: TGTGCCAGCAGATCAAGGCTGATGAGGAGCTCCTACGAGCAGTACTTC

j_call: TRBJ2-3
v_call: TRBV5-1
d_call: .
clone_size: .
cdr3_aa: CASSLDRHPDTQYF
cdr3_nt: TGCGCCAGCAGCCTTGACAGGCATCCAGATACGCAGTATTTT

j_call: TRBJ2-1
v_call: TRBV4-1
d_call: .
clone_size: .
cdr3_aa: CASSQARVGGDEQFF
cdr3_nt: TGCGCCAGCAGCCAAGCTAGGGTAGGGGGGGATGAGCAGTTCTTC

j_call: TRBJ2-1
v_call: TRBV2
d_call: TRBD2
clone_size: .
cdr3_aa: CASRAGTSGSNEQFF
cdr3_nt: TGTGCCAGCAGAGCCGGGACTAGCGGGAGTAATGAGCAGTTCTTC

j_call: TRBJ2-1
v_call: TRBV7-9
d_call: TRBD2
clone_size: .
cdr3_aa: CASSPGTSGVSYNEQFF
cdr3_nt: TGTGCCAGCAGCCCGGGGACTAGCGGGGTCTCCTACAATGAGCAGTTCTTC

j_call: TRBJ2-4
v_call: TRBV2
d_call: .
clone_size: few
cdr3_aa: CASSEAGGSLAKNIQYF
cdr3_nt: TGTGCCAGCAGTGAAGCGGGGGGTTCACTAGCCAAAAACATTCAGTACTTC

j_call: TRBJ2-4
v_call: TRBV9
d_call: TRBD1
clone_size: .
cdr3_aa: CASSVGGTDSEQYF
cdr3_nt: TGTGCCAGCAGCGTAGGTGGGACAGACTCTGAGCAGTACTTC

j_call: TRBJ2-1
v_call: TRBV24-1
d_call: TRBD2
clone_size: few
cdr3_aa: CATSDLGTSGSEQFF
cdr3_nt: TGTGCCACCAGTGATTTAGGGACTAGTGGGAGTGAGCAGTTCTTC

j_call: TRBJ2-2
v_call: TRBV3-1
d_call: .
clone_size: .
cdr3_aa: CASSPGGGRITGELFF
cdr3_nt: TGTGCCAGCAGCCCGGGGGGCGGCAGAATCACCGGGGAGCTGTTTTTT

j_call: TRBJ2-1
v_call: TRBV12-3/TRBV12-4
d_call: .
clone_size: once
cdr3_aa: CASSWEGQSPFF
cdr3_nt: TGTGCCAGCAGTTGGGAAGGACAATCCCCGTTCTTC

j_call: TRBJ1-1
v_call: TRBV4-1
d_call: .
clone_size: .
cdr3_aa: CASSRSPSDTEVFF
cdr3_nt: TGCGCCAGCAGCCGGTCCCCTTCCGACACTGAAGTTTTCTTT

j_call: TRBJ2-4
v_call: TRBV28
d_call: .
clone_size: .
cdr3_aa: CASTPGTKNIQYF
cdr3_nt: TGTGCCAGCACACCAGGGACCAAAAACATTCAGTACTTC

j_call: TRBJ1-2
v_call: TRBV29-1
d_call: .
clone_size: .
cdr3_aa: CSVLNTYPHYGYTF
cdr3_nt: TGCAGCGTACTTAACACCTACCCACACTATGGCTACACCTTC

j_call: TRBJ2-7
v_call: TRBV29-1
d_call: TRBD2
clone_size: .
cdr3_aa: CSARPSGGNCEQYF
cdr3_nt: TGCAGCGCCAGGCCCAGCGGGGGAAACTGCGAGCAGTACTTC

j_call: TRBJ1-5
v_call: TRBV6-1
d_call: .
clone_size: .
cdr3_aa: CASSESRRGDQPQHF
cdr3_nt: TGTGCCAGCAGTGAATCCAGAAGGGGAGATCAGCCCCAGCATTTT

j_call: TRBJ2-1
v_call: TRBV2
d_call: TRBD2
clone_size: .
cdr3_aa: CASEDPREGHGEQFF
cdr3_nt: TGTGCCAGCGAGGATCCTCGGGAGGGGCATGGGGAGCAGTTCTTC

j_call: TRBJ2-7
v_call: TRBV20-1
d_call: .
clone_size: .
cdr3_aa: CSARARLPDPTYEQYF
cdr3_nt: TGCAGTGCTAGAGCCCGCCTCCCGGACCCAACCTACGAGCAGTACTTC

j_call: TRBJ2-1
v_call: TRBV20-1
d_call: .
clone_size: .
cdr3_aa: CSAKNGRRSSYNEQFF
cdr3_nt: TGCAGTGCCAAGAATGGTCGTCGCAGCTCCTACAATGAGCAGTTCTTC

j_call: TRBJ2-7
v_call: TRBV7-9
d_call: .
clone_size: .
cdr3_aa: CASSFDTNRVSYEQYF
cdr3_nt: TGTGCCAGCAGCTTCGATACCAACAGGGTCTCCTACGAGCAGTACTTC

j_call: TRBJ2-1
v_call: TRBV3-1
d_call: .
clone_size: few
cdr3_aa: CARRTRDTRRQFF
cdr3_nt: TGTGCCAGAAGAACTCGGGACACGCGAAGGCAGTTCTTC

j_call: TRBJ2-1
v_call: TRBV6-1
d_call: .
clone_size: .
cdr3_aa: CASSEEWHNSYNEQFF
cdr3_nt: TGTGCCAGCAGTGAAGAGTGGCACAACTCCTACAATGAGCAGTTCTTC

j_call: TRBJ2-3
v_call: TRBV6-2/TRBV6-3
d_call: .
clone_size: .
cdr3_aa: CASSYSPGTDTQYF
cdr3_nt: TGTGCCAGCAGTTACTCTCCCGGGACAGATACGCAGTATTTT

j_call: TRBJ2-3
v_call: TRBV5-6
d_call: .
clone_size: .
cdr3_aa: CASRAFTLGVGRTDTQYF
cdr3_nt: TGTGCCAGCAGAGCATTTACCTTGGGGGTTGGGAGGACAGATACGCAGTATTTT

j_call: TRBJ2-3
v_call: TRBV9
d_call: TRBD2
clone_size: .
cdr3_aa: CASSVGGGRAADTQYF
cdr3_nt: TGTGCCAGCAGCGTAGGGGGCGGGAGGGCCGCAGATACGCAGTATTTT

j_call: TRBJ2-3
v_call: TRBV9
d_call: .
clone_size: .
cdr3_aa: CASSLQGNAHADTQYF
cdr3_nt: TGTGCCAGCAGCCTACAGGGAAACGCCCATGCAGATACGCAGTATTTT

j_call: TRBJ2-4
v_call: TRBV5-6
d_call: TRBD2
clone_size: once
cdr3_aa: CASSPLQREGGLDIQYF
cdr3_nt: TGTGCCAGCAGCCCGCTCCAGCGGGAGGGGGGTTTAGACATTCAGTACTTC

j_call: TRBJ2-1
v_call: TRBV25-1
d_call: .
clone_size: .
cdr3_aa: CASSPGPRGNEQFF
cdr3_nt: TGTGCCAGCAGTCCGGGGCCCCGTGGGAATGAGCAGTTCTTC

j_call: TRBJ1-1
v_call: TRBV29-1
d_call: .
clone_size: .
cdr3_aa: CSVDSGENTEAFF
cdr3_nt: TGCAGCGTTGATTCAGGGGAGAACACTGAAGCTTTCTTT

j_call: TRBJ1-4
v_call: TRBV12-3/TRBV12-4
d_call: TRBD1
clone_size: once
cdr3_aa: CASSQSGTDMNEKLFF
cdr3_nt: TGTGCCAGCAGCCAAAGCGGGACAGACATGAATGAAAAACTGTTTTTT

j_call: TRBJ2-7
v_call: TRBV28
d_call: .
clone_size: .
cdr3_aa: CASLSRGGSYNEQYF
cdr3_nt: TGTGCCAGCCTATCGCGGGGTGGGTCCTACAATGAGCAGTACTTC

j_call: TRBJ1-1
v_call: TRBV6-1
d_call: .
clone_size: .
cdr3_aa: CASSGSMNTEAFF
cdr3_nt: TGTGCCAGCAGTGGGTCCATGAACACTGAAGCTTTCTTT

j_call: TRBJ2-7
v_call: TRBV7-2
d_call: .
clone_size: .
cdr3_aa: CASSLVWKSEQYF
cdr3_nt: TGTGCCAGCAGCTTAGTCTGGAAATCCGAGCAGTACTTC

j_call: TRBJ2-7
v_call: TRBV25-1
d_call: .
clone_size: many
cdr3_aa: CASSEYTYEQYF
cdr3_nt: TGTGCCAGCAGTGAATATACCTACGAGCAGTACTTC

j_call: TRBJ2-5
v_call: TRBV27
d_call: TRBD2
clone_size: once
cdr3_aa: CASSSGTGTKETQYF
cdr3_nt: TGTGCCAGCAGTTCCGGGACCGGGACTAAAGAGACCCAGTACTTC

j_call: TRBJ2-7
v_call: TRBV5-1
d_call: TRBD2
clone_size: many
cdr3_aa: CASSPGLAREQYF
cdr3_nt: TGCGCCAGCAGCCCAGGACTAGCGAGGGAGCAGTACTTC

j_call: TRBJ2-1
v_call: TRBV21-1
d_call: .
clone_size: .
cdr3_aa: CASRPREGDTYNEQFF
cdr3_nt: TGTGCCAGCAGACCAAGGGAGGGGGACACCTACAATGAGCAGTTCTTC

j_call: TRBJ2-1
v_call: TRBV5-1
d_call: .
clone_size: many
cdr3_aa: CASSFRNNEQFF
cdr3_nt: TGCGCCAGCAGCTTTCGGAACAATGAGCAGTTCTTC

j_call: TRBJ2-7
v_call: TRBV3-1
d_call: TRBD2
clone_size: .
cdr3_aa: CASSQILAGNEQYF
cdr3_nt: TGTGCCAGCAGCCAGATCCTAGCGGGCAATGAGCAGTACTTC

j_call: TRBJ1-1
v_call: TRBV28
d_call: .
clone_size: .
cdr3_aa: CASSSTGRVAFF
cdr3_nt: TGTGCCAGCAGTAGTACAGGGAGAGTAGCTTTCTTT

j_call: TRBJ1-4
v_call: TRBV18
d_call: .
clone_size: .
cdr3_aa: CASSPPTREKLFF
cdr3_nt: TGTGCCAGCTCACCACCGACAAGGGAAAAACTGTTTTTT

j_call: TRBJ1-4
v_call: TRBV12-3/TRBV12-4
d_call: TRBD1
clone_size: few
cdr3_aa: CASSPRQGEKLFF
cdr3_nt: TGTGCCAGCAGTCCCCGACAGGGGGAAAAACTGTTTTTT

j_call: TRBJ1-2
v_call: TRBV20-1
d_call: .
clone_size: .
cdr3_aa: CSARAGTNYGYTF
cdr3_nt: TGCAGTGCTAGAGCGGGCACCAACTATGGCTACACCTTC

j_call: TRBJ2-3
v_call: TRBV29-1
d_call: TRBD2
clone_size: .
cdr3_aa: CSVGLAGGTDTRYF
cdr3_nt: TGCAGCGTCGGGCTAGCGGGGGGCACAGATACGCGGTATTTT

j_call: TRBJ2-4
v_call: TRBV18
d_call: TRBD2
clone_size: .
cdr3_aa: CASSPPSLAGTLIAKNIQYF
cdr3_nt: TGTGCCAGCTCACCACCCTCTCTAGCGGGAACATTGATAGCCAAAAACATTCAGTACTTC

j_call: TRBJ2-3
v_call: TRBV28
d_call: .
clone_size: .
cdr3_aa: CASSFSSSSDTQYF
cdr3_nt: TGTGCCAGCAGTTTTAGTAGCAGTTCAGATACGCAGTATTTT

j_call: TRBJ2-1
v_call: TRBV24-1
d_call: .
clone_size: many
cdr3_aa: CATSAPVATDEQFF
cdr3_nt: TGTGCCACCAGTGCCCCAGTGGCGACTGATGAGCAGTTCTTC

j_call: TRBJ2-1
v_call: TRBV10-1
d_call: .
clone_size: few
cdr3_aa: CASSESLGDEQFF
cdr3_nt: TGCGCCAGCAGTGAGTCTCTGGGGGATGAGCAGTTCTTC

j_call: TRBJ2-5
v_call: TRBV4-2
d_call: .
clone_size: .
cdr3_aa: CASSQESNSRWRETQYF
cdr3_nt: TGTGCCAGCAGCCAAGAGTCCAACAGCCGGTGGCGAGAGACCCAGTACTTC

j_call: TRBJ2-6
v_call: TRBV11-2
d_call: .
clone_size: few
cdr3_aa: CASSLPRAGHTGANVLTF
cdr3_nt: TGTGCCAGCAGCTTACCGCGAGCGGGACATACTGGGGCCAACGTCCTGACTTTC

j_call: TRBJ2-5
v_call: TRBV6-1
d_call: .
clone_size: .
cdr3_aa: CASSEILAGVQETQYF
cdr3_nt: TGTGCCAGCAGTGAAATTCTAGCTGGAGTTCAAGAGACCCAGTACTTC

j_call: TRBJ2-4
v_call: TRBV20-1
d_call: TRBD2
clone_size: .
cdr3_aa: CSASPVSGRETIQYF
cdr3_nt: TGCAGTGCTTCCCCCGTGAGCGGGAGGGAAACCATTCAGTACTTC